Each of the 9 T cell receptor beta chains below was sequenced from the same sample in a study of blood T cell repertoires in COVID-19. Profiled with immunoSEQ multiplex PCR; TCRdb holds only in-frame clones, not every one. Among over 150,000 clones, 80% were seen once, and the ten largest hold approximately 3.6%. Specimen: PBMCs or T cells enriched from blood (not recorded which). These receptors came from a woman aged 55-75 years who had recovered from COVID-19.

The chain uses TRBV19 and TRBJ1-2; TRBD1 aligns across 7 bases. CDR3 length: 11 amino acids. The germline V gene has CDR1 LNHDA and CDR2 SQIVND (reference sequence). After removal of 8 bases from V and 6 bases from J, the junction contained 3 bases not matched to a gene. CDR3 protein: CASPGQNGYTF. CDR3 bases: TGTGCCAGTCCGGGACAGAATGGCTACACCTTC.

The rearrangement links TRBV5-1 to TRBJ2-7, with D possibly TRBD1 on 6 matching bases. The V end lost 4 bases, the J end lost 2 bases, and 16 bases lay between the germline ends. The CDR3 totals 15 residues. Germline V gives CDR1 SGHRS, CDR2 YFSETQ. CDR3 nucleotides: TGCGCCAGCAGCCAATGGACAGTAGCTACCTACGAGCAGTACTTC. It is translated as CASSQWTVATYEQYF.

In DNA form, the CDR3 reads TGTGCCAGCAGCGGTAACAGGGGGCACGGAAACACCATATATTTT. It specifies CASSGNRGHGNTIYF. The chain joins TRBV9 to TRBJ1-3, with 9 bases identical to TRBD1. Germline V CDR1 and CDR2: SGDLS, YYNGEE. The CDR3 is 15 amino acids. Trimming took 3 bases from V and 4 from J; bases not matched to a gene: 5.

The genes are TRBV2 and TRBJ1-2, with D maybe TRBD1 (5 bases). This CDR3 is 14 amino acids long. The germline V and J ends were trimmed by 3 bases and 4 bases, with 12 bases remaining between them. Germline CDR1 reads SNHLY; CDR2 reads FYNNEI. CDR3 bases: TGTGCCAGCAGTGATGCAGGGCTGGGCTATGGCTACACCTTC. This encodes CASSDAGLGYGYTF.

The chain combines TRBV19 with TRBJ1-5; TRBD1 matches at 7 bases. Per the germline V gene, CDR1 is LNHDA and CDR2 is SQIVND (reference sequence). This CDR3 is built from 15 residues. V shed 10 bases and J 0 bases; nucleotides not matched to a gene: 9. The CDR3, as DNA: TGTGCCACCTTAGGACAGGCCCTTAGCAATCAGCCCCAGCATTTT. This gives the protein CATLGQALSNQPQHF.

The chain has TRBV18 and TRBJ2-5, with 12 bases aligning to TRBD2. J was trimmed by 5 bases and V by 3 bases; bases with no gene match: 7. Germline V lookup: CDR1 KGHSH, CDR2 LQKENI. This CDR3 region has 16 residues. For the CDR3, the DNA is TGTGCCAGCTCACCTACTAGCGGGGGGAATAAGGAGACCCAGTACTTC. It specifies CASSPTSGGNKETQYF.

This chain joins TRBV30 and TRBJ2-7; D is perhaps TRBD2 (5 bases). The V gene lost 3 bases and the J gene lost 3 bases, with 9 bases spanning the gap. The CDR3 sequence is 12 residues long. From germline, CDR1 is GTSNPN and CDR2 SVGIG (reference sequence). As DNA, the CDR3 is TGTGCCTGGAGGCTAGCAAGCTACGAGCAGTACTTC. This encodes CAWRLASYEQYF.

About this clone: Other DNA sequences of this sample code for an identical CDR3. The genes are TRBV18 and TRBJ1-1; TRBD1 is a possible D gene (5 bases). Germline V gene data show CDR1 as KGHSH and CDR2 as LQKENI. V shed 6 bases and J shed 1 base, with 9 bases lying between them. CDR3 length equals 13 residues. The CDR3 spells CASSPGQNTEAFF. The CDR3 nucleotides read TGTGCCAGCTCCCCCGGACAGAACACTGAAGCTTTCTTT. The full variable domain, its missing parts supplied by reference TRBV18 and TRBJ1-1, is NAGVMQNPRHLVRRRGQEARLRCSPMKGHSHVYWYRQLPEEGLKFMVYLQKENIIDESGMPKERFSAEFPKEGPSILRIQQVVRGDSAAYFCASSPGQNTEAFFGQGTRLTVV.

V is TRBV15 and J is TRBJ2-1; D gene ambiguous. The germline gives CDR1 LNHNV, CDR2 YYDKDF (reference sequence). Trimming removed 0 bases from V and 0 bases from J, with 6 bases in between. The CDR3 spans 15 residues. The CDR3 DNA reads as TGTGCCACCAGCAGAGAAATGAGCTCCTACAATGAGCAGTTCTTC. Translation gives CATSREMSSYNEQFF.